This T cell receptor beta chain was observed in a study of Graves' ophthalmopathy and Graves' hyperthyroidism. The authors amplified TCR beta CDR3 regions from RNA transcripts. The authors performed first-round RT-PCR with HTBI primers and then a second-round multiplex PCR. Using its own MiXCR run on the multiplex PCR reads, TCRdb lists one record per CDR3 protein. In the table there are over a million distinct CDR3 sequences, about two fifths of which are singletons. The receptor was derived from an adult man with Graves' hyperthyroidism. Sequenced material: peripheral blood or thyroid tissue (not recorded which).

CDR3 nucleotide sequence: TGTGCCAGCACCGACACCGGGTGGGAGACCCAGTACTTC. It codes for CASTDTGWETQYF. V gene TRBV7-2 combines with J gene TRBJ2-5; the D is unclear. Between the trimmed V and J ends, which lost 7 bases and 5 bases, there was a span of 14 bases. The CDR3 extends over 13 amino acids. CDR1 SGHTA and CDR2 FQGNSA come from the germline V gene.